This section outlines one T cell receptor (beta chain) sequence together with its context. Its antigen is unidentified. Compared with germline, one end of the junction differs, possibly owing to a read error. These data belong to a study of beta chain features in type 1 diabetes. Points from the study as a whole: Patients showed naive, central memory and Treg TCRB repertoires that appeared more similar than those of healthy donors. Among all four CD4+ subsets, Type 1 diabetes patients had TCRB CDR3s that were moderately but significantly shorter.

This CDR3 is built from 12 residues. The germline V gene encodes CDR1 SEHNR and CDR2 FQNEAQ (reference sequence). Isolated RNA was reverse transcribed in full, so expressed TCRB transcripts were sequenced. About 3.4 million reads per sample on average were obtained from naive, central memory and regulatory T cell samples. Assay: immunoSEQ multiplex PCR; the TCRdb copy retains only in-frame clones and omits some. The sample carries about 48,000 clones, 35% to 50% recorded once. Cells sorted by CD45RO/CCR7/CD25/CD127/CD95/CD27 comprised CD4+ naive, central memory, regulatory and stem cell-like memory cells.

The V and J genes are TRBV7-9 and TRBJ2-7, with D perhaps matching TRBD1 (6 bases). Sequenced material: Tregs from blood. The sequence derives from a man aged 25 to 45 with type 1 diabetes. This chain's CDR3 is CASSLVTGPPDF. The CDR3 DNA reads as TGTGCCAGCAGCTTAGTCACAGGGCCTCCGGACTTC. The full variable domain, with the rest looked up from reference TRBV7-9 and TRBJ2-7, is DTGVSQNPRHKITKRGQNVTFRCDPISEHNRLYWYRQTLGQGPEFLTYFQNEAQLEKSRLLSDRFSAERPKGSFSTLEIQRTEQGDSAMYLCASSLVTGPPDFGPGTRLTVT.